This entry concerns a single TCR beta chain. What antigen it recognizes has not been identified. Base qualities were left out, and no much larger clone turns up one base away. Using the deep immunoSEQ assay, TCR CDR3 regions were amplified from genomic DNA by multiplex PCR. For each cell subset, the extracted genomic DNA was distributed evenly across all wells of several immunoSEQ 96-well plates, and each plate served as one replicate. For sorted subsets, 200 to 250 ng genomic DNA, equal to tens of thousands of T cell genomes, was loaded into each replicate PCR. Purified libraries were quantified with a Qubit 3.0 fluorometer, sized on a Bioanalyzer 2100, and re-quantified with the KAPA Library Quantification kit. Every immunoSEQ 96-well plate was sequenced on a separate single-read 150-cycle Illumina NextSeq 550 flow cell. In the original analysis: Because the immunoSEQ output held only junctional sequences and lacked quality scores, the filtering could not match the filtering applied to full-length reads. To assign V/J genes and CDR3, sequences were annotated against IMGT germline references using PyIR, a Python wrapper for IgBLAST v1.9. Reads with weak V/J assignments (E-value above 1e-6), missing CDR3, stop codons, out-of-frame junctions, or ambiguous translated residues were removed. V3J clonotypes were defined by identical inferred V gene, J gene, and CDR3 amino acid sequence. Percentage overlap between repertoires was computed as shared unique clonotypes divided by the size of the smaller repertoire. Three approaches were used to assess repertoire richness: RTK rarefaction, the Chao1 estimator, and Recon v2.1 estimates of unobserved clonotypes. OLGA was used to compute generation probabilities for all TCRbeta clonotypes that the gDNA method yielded from a handful of donors. TCRdb re-hosts the immuneACCESS table, in-frame sequences only. Its copies lack some clones; in the studies checked, an unresolved V gene accounts for under half of them, and the cause for the rest is not known. The DNA gave D and trimming, while V, J and clone size come from that table. The table for this sample lists about 2.3 million clones; around 92% of them were counted only once. The biggest ten clones account for about 0.41% of the sample.

Clipping removes 4 bases from V and 4 bases from J, with 9 as the unmatched junction base count. Reading from cysteine to phenylalanine, the CDR3 counts 15 amino acids. Only CDR3 DNA is held: 45 bases, read in frame from base 1. CDR1 and CDR2 were assigned from the germline V gene as SGHAT and FQNNGV. This sample is part of a study of shared clonotypes between healthy human individuals (dated by TCRdb to the early 2020s). A note on the overall study: A few men and a couple of women, aged 18 to 49 years, made up the cohort. The study deeply sequenced blood TCR repertoires of five healthy adults to estimate repertoire size and the extent of clonotype sharing between individuals. Leukapheresis yielded between about 0.85 and 9.5 billion PBMCs per donor. Per donor, three plates each were used for CD4 naive and CD4 memory, two for CD8 naive, and one for CD8 memory. To increase sequencing depth and limit assay-specific biases, TCR repertoire library preparation and sequencing were carried out by different laboratories using diverse techniques.

What the study reported, not specific to this receptor: Based on pairwise subsampling, the degree of clonotype sharing among donors was expected to be affected by sequencing depth. Naive subsets generally had larger estimated clonotype richness than memory subsets did. Only blood was sampled, and tissue TCR repertoires likely differ from those in blood. Even with the large sequencing depth, rarefaction of the sorted-subset datasets indicated that sequencing was incomplete. Clonotypes shared by all four sorted-subset donors showed higher generation probabilities than non-shared clonotypes. Around 5% of naive CD4, 3.5% of naive CD8, approximately 2% of memory CD4, and about 0.4% of memory CD8 clonotypes were shared across several donors. Because the study included only a small number of donors, the genetic and exposure-history diversity represented was limited.

Healthy HIV-negative adults with no recently reported acute infections or vaccinations were included as donors. All donors were Caucasian adults living in Nashville, Tennessee, USA. CD4+ T cells were enriched by magnetic negative selection; naive cells were then positively selected on CD45RA, and the negative fraction formed the memory subset. After blood collection by leukapheresis, PBMCs were isolated using Ficoll-Histopaque density gradient centrifugation and then cryopreserved in the vapor phase of liquid nitrogen. Analytical flow cytometry was used to check the purity and quantity of each magnetically sorted T cell population. Genomic DNA was isolated from each sorted fraction and quantified by UV absorbance on a Nanodrop 2000c.

The rearrangement joined TRBV11-2 to TRBJ1-1, with TRBD1 identical over 7 junction bases. Material for sequencing was naive CD4+ T cells from PBMCs. What this sample's cell subset or site label stands for: CD45RA+ positively selected. The receptor was isolated from a man between 18 and 35 years old in good health. Some clones in this sample may be carry-over from other donors' samples. The sequenced DNA is TGTGCCAGCAGCTCCCAACAGGGGTTCATCACTGAAGCTTTCTTT. It translates as CASSSQQGFITEAFF.